This T cell receptor (beta chain) is from a study of cytomegalovirus exposure and HLA in healthy donors (dated by TCRdb to 2016 to 2017). Regarding the study in general: In an earlier analysis of fewer than 750 of the donors, 250 to 350 Gb of sequence data and 117 million unique TCR beta sequences from 150 million to 200 million T cells were reported. Among about 400 genotyped donors of the cohort, an average of about 240,000 unique TCR beta nucleotide sequences was sequenced per donor, of which 15% to 20% were non-productive. An earlier analysis of 450 to 750 of the donors used high-throughput TCR beta sequencing to judge whether each TCR beta V gene segment behaved as functional or pseudogenic. Donor age, sex, ethnicity and CMV serostatus were compiled together with the repertoire data. Five DR-DQ haplotypes were treated as single units for association and clustering because of strong linkage in the cohort. Both class I and class II loci were covered by HLA typing, at four-digit resolution. To predict cytomegalovirus infection status, the study combined high-throughput TCR immunosequencing, statistical association of individual TCRs with disease status, and machine learning. Genome-wide SNP genotypes for about 65% of the roughly 700 donors were used in a later genetic analysis, which treated that subset as a discovery cohort. Typing coverage varied by locus: roughly 629-630 donors for A, B, C, DRB1 and DQB1; roughly 520 for DQA1; some 610 for DPA1; approximately 450 for DPB1. In addition to the first cohort of several hundred subjects, a separate validation cohort of approximately 120 different subjects was used. Using immunosequencing, the study profiled T cell repertoires from 666 subjects and related those repertoires to cytomegalovirus serostatus. A later analysis re-examined previously published TCR beta repertoires from 610 or so donors and added high-resolution HLA genotyping to investigate patterns of TCR occurrence. Every discovery cohort repertoire had been produced on one sequencing platform. The study was designed to test whether signatures of past pathogen exposure could be identified by cataloging public T cell receptors. Among the roughly 400 genotyped donors, around 81% belonged to the genetic ancestry cluster associated with self-reported Caucasian donors. Rather than using new phenotypic data, the later analysis identified candidate immune exposures from TCR beta sequences and from how often those sequences occurred across donors. About 330 gigabases of sequencing data and around 88 million unique TCR sequences made up an early release that covered under 750 HLA-typed donors.

The cohort comprised several hundred healthy bone marrow donors. At the time of sampling, every cohort member was nominally healthy, though immune exposures that went unrecorded were likely present. The donor was CMV seronegative and belonged to the group of 352 seronegative cohort members. A peripheral blood sample was collected from each donor, and TCR beta sequencing was performed on peripheral blood mononuclear cells. The Qiagen DNeasy Blood Extraction Kit was used to extract genomic DNA from the blood cell samples. Libraries were made using the immunoSEQ multiplex PCR assay. For the multiplex PCR, a mixture combining 60 forward primers for TCR Vbeta segments and 13 reverse primers for TCR Jbeta segments was used. The CDR3 region of rearranged TCR beta genes was amplified from genomic DNA with a multiplex PCR assay. Amplified TCR beta libraries were sequenced as 87-base-pair reads on the Illumina HiSeq System. Per the authors' processing: A later analysis tallied about 77 million unique TCR beta chains across the approximately 670 repertoires, and about 10 million of those chains were shared by two or more donors. Raw reads were error-corrected and collapsed into unique sequences by a nearest-neighbor algorithm in which closely related sequences were merged to remove PCR and sequencing errors. V, D and J gene segments were assigned by aligning CDR3 sequences to IMGT reference sequences. For a sequence to be retained, at least a six-nucleotide match to both a V gene segment and a J gene segment was required. A rearrangement counted as productive if the CDR3 had no stop codons and remained in frame with V and J, and every other rearrangement counted as non-productive. CDR3 was defined by IMGT convention, running from the second conserved V-encoded cysteine to the conserved J-encoded phenylalanine. Sequences without an unambiguous match to a single V gene segment were excluded from the earlier analysis of approximately 600 of the donors. In an earlier analysis of more than 500 of the donors, a V segment was called functional when productive rearrangements were above 56.7%, and segregating when the standard deviation between donors exceeded 5%. A statistical classification framework was built for diagnosing cytomegalovirus status from the catalog of TCR beta chain sequences. In a later analysis, TCR nucleotide sequences were compared against IMGT/GENE-DB human TR gene sequences so that V and J genes could be assigned. The TCRdist pipeline was used in a later analysis to assign CDR3 sequences and most-parsimonious VDJ recombination scenarios. In a later analysis, each TCR beta chain was defined by its CDR3 amino acid sequence together with its V-gene family, and reads without a unique V-gene family were excluded. In a later analysis, nearly 600 highly shared, low-generation-probability nucleotide sequences were removed to address suspected cross-contamination and a sequencing artifact. In a later analysis, a clonal expansion index was calculated for each public chain from normalized within-repertoire ranks of inferred template counts. In a later analysis, generation probabilities were computed using a VDJ recombination model fitted to out-of-frame rearrangements, and the results were checked against IGoR. Hypergeometric tests were used in a later analysis to score TCR-TCR, TCR-HLA and TCR-CMV co-occurrence, with a repertoire-size bias correction applied to the TCR pairs. A later analysis estimated false discovery rates by permuting HLA or CMV assignments 20 times. In a later analysis, co-occurring TCRs were grouped using DBSCAN, and TCRdist sequence similarity was added for clustering within HLA-allele-positive subsets. For co-occurrence clustering, repertoires with fewer than 30,000 or more than 120,000 public chains were excluded, along with a handful of repertoires with anomalous nucleotide sharing. The table was pulled from immuneACCESS by TCRdb, which kept in-frame rearrangements only. Such tables lose some clones; where checked, under half of the loss comes from unresolved V genes, and the rest has no known cause. The V and J calls and clone size come from that table; D and trimming were worked out from the DNA. Recorded for this sample are 130,000 or so clones; approximately 77% of them occurred a single time. Roughly 1% of the sample is in the top ten clones.

This clone was seen more than once but under ten times. This receptor's antigen is unknown. Base qualities are not provided; no much larger clone lies one nucleotide away. Its CDR3 holds 12 amino acids, cysteine through phenylalanine. Just the 36-base CDR3 DNA is kept, in frame starting at base 1. CDR1 and CDR2 are read off the germline V gene as MDHEN and SYDVKM. At the junction V is shortened by 7 bases and J by 8 bases, with 11 bases in between. Broader findings and caveats from the paper: Sequencing depth was assumed to be roughly uniform across donors in the presence/absence analyses, though that assumption may not hold. Several of the top co-occurrence clusters appeared to be linked to parvovirus B19, influenza, CMV and Epstein-Barr virus, according to a later analysis. Most TCR sequences were observed very rarely across donors, whereas some public TCRs were present in many individuals. Compared with the approximately 670-donor mean, donors in an Asian-associated ancestry cluster had fewer N-insertions in productive TCRs, according to a later genetic analysis. A further reported finding was that TCR beta sequences accurately predicted the HLA-A and HLA-B alleles for most subjects in the first cohort. Because HLA typing was unavailable for some donors at each locus, only the typed subset was used in association tests. CMV serostatus was the only immune exposure information available for the cohort. In an earlier analysis of fewer than 750 of the donors, most TCR beta V segments were observed in productive rearrangements about 90% or about 30% of the time, broadly matching IMGT annotations. Linkage disequilibrium might explain the correlated functional status among segregating V segments, but an unknown experimental factor could not be ruled out. In a later analysis, most CMV-associated TCR beta chains were found to appear HLA-restricted, with HLA associations seemingly driven largely by CMV exposure. V-gene and J-gene trimming of TCR beta chains was associated with a missense DCLRE1C variant in a later genetic analysis, and the association was replicated in an independent cohort. The authors suggested that the approach could potentially be generalized to other disease states and immunological phenotypes. In a later analysis, HLA-associated TCR beta chains showed more clonal expansion and lower generation probabilities than non-associated chains that were equally common. The sequencing pipeline was judged likely to have produced a cluster of highly shared sequence variants as a technical artifact. When HLA alleles, especially DR and DQ, strongly co-occurred, attributing TCR associations to individual alleles was difficult. Approximately 16 rarely observed V segments, including chromosome 9 orphons, were excluded from the earlier analysis of several hundred of the donors because counts were too low. In the study, some 160 TCR beta chains were listed as associated with cytomegalovirus. Some IMGT-functional V segments, including TRBV6-2 and TRBV6-3, could not be distinguished by the 87-base-pair reads and were therefore excluded. The classifier was reported to diagnose cytomegalovirus status with high specificity and sensitivity in both the original cohort and the validation cohort. In vitro tests confirmed that a few of the cytomegalovirus-associated TCR beta chains recognize cytomegalovirus antigens. According to a later analysis, TCR association rates differed among HLA loci, with DRB1 alleles showing the most associated TCRs and HLA-C alleles showing the fewest. Only TCR beta chains were sequenced in this cohort, and the absence of alpha or paired-chain data limited detectable features. At a false discovery rate of 0.05, a later analysis linked 15,000 to 20,000 TCR beta sequences to specific HLA alleles.

This TCR was recovered from a woman between 55 and 75 years old in good health and CMV-seronegative. The sequence links TRBV28 to TRBJ1-4; the D gene identity is not certain. Sequenced: PBMCs. In nucleotides, the sequence is TGTGCCAGCAATATCCCGAGGGAAAAACTGTTTTTT. This sequence encodes CASNIPREKLFF.